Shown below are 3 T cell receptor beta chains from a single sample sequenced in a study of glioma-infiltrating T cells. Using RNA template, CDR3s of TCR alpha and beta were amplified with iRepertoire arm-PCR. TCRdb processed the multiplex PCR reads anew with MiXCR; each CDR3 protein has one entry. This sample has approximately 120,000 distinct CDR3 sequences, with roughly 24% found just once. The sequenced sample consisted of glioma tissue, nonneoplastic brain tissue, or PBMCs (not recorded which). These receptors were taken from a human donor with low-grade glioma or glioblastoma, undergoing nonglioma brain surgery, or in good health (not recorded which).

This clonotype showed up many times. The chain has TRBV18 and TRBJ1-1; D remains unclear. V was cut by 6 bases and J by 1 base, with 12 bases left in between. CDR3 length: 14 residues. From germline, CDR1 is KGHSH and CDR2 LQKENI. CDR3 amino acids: CASSLWDKNTEAFF. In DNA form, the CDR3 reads TGTGCCAGCTCCCTTTGGGATAAGAACACTGAAGCTTTCTTT. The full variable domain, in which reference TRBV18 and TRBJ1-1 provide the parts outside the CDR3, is NAGVMQNPRHLVRRRGQEARLRCSPMKGHSHVYWYRQLPEEGLKFMVYLQKENIIDESGMPKERFSAEFPKEGPSILRIQQVVRGDSAAYFCASSLWDKNTEAFFGQGTRLTVV.

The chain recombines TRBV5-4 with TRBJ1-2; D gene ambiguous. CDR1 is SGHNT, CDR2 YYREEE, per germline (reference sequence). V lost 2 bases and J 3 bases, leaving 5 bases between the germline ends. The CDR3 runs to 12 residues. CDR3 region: CASSFGDYGYTF. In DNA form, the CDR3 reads TGTGCCAGCAGCTTCGGGGACTATGGCTACACCTTC. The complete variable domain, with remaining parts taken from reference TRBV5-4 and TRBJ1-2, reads ETGVTQSPTHLIKTRGQQVTLRCSSQSGHNTVSWYQQALGQGPQFIFQYYREEENGRGNFPPRFSGLQFPNYSSELNVNALELDDSALYLCASSFGDYGYTFGSGTRLTVV.

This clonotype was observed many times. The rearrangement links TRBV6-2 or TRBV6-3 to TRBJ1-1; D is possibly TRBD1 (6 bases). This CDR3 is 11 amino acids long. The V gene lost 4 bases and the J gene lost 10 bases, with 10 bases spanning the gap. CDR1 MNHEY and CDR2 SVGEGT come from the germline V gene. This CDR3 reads CASSWGGRAFF. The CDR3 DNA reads TGTGCCAGCAGTTGGGGGGGCCGAGCTTTCTTT.